This T cell receptor (beta chain) is from a study of beta chain features in type 1 diabetes. The study reverse transcribed the entire isolated RNA, so it sequenced expressed TCRB transcripts. TCRdb keeps only in-frame clones here, not all; method: immunoSEQ multiplex PCR. The profile covers roughly 140,000 clones, with 40% to 55% appearing a single time and under 0.5% taken by the ten largest. CDR1 and CDR2 from the germline V gene are LGHNA and YSLEER. Trimming shortened V by 0 bases and J by 9 bases, and 9 bases separated the two germline ends. The CDR3 has 14 residues. Purity of each sorted population was above 95%. To note about this clone: Its antigen is currently unknown.

General observations from the study: Across patients, naive, central memory and Treg TCRB repertoires exhibited apparently greater similarity than was observed across healthy donors.

The chain couples TRBV4-3 to TRBJ1-6; D possibly corresponds to TRBD1 (5 bases). Input material: Tregs from blood. The receptor comes from a man younger than 35 in good health. CDR3 loop: CASSQDIGVSPLHF. CDR3 bases: TGCGCCAGCAGCCAAGATATAGGGGTTTCACCCCTCCACTTT.